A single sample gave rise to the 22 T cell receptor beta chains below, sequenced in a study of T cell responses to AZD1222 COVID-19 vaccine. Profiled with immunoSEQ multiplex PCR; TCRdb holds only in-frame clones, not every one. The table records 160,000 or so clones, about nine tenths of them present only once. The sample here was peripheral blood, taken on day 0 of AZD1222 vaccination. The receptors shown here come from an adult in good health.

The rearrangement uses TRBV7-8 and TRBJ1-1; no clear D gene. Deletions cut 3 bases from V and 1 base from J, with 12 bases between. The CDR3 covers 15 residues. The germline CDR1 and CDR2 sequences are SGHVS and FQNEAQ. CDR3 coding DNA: TGTGCCAGCAGCTTGGTTCTGACGGAGAACACTGAAGCTTTCTTT. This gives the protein CASSLVLTENTEAFF.

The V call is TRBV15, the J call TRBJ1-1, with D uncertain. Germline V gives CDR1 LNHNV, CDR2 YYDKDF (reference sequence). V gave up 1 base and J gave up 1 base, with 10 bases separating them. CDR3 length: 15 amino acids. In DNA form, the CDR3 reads TGTGCCACCAGCAGAGTAGAGTTCGCGAACACTGAAGCTTTCTTT. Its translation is CATSRVEFANTEAFF.

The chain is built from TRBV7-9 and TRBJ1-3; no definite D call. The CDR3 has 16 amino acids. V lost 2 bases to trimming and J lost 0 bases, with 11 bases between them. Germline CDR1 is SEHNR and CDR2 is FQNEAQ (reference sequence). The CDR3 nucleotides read TGTGCCAGCAGCTTAAGTTGGGAAGACTCTGGAAACACCATATATTTT. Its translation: CASSLSWEDSGNTIYF.

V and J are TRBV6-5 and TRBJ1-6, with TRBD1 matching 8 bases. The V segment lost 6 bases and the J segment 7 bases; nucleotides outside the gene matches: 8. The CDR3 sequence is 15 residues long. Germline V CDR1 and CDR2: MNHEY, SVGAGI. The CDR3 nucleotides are TGTGCCAGCAGCCTCCTTGGACAGGGAAATTCACCCCTCCACTTT. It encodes CASSLLGQGNSPLHF.

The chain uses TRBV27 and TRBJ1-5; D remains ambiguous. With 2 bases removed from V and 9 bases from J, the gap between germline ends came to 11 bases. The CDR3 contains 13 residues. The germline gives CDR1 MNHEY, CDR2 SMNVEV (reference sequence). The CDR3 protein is CASSLTPLLPQHF. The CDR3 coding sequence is TGTGCCAGCAGTTTAACCCCCCTTCTGCCCCAGCATTTT.

CDR3 nucleotide sequence: TGTGCCAGCAGTGAAGGGACACTACCACAAGAGACCCAGTACTTC. It is translated as CASSEGTLPQETQYF. The V call is TRBV2, the J call TRBJ2-5, with D maybe TRBD1 (5 bases). This CDR3 is built from 15 residues. The germline gives CDR1 SNHLY, CDR2 FYNNEI. Trimming pared 1 base from V and 2 bases from J, leaving 11 bases between.

The CDR3: CASSQDALAEWYDEQFF. CDR3 nucleotide sequence: TGTGCCAGCAGCCAAGATGCCCTAGCGGAATGGTACGATGAGCAGTTCTTC. The rearrangement links TRBV14 to TRBJ2-1; TRBD2 matches 7 bases. Trimming at V came to 0 bases and at J to 8 bases, leaving 13 bases not matched to a gene. Germline CDR1 SGHDN, CDR2 FVKESK. The length of the CDR3 is 17 residues.

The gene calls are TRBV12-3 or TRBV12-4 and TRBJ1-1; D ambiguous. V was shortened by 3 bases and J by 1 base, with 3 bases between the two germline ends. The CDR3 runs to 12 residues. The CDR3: CASSFRNTEAFF. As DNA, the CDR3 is TGTGCCAGCAGTTTTCGGAACACTGAAGCTTTCTTT.

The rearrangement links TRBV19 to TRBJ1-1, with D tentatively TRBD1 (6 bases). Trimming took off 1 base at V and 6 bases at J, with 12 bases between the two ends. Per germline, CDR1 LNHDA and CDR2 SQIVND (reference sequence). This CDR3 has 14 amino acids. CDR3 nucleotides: TGTGCCAGTAGTATAGGCCAGGGGTTGCCTGAAGCTTTCTTT. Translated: CASSIGQGLPEAFF.

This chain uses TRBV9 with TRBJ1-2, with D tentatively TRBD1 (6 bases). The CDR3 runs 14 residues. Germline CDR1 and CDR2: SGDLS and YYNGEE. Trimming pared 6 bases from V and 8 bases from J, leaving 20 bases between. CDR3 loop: CASTEGYRAEGYTF. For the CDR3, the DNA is TGTGCCAGCACGGAAGGGTACAGGGCAGAGGGCTACACCTTC.

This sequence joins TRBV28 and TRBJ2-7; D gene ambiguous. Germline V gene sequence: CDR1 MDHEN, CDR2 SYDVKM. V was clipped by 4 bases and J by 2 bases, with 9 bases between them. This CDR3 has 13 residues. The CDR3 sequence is CASSSAIPYEQYF. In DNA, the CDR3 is TGTGCCAGCAGTTCAGCAATTCCCTACGAGCAGTACTTC.

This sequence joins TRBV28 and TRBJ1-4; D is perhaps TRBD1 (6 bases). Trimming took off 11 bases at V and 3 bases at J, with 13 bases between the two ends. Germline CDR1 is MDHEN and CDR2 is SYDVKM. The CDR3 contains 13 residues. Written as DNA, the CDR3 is TGTGCCTCCAGGGGAGTCCCTAATGAAAAACTGTTTTTT. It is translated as CASRGVPNEKLFF.

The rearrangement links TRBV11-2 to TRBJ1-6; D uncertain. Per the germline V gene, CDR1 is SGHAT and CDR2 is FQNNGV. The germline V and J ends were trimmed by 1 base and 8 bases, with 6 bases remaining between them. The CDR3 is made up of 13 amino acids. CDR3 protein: CASSLGIDSPLHF. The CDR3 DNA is TGTGCCAGCAGCTTAGGCATAGATTCACCCCTCCACTTT.

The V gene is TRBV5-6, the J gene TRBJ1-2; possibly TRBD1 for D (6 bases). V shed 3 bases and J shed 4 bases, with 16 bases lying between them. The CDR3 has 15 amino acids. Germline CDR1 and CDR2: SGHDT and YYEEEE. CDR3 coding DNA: TGTGCCAGCAGCTCCAAGTGGACAGCCTTCTATGGCTACACCTTC. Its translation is CASSSKWTAFYGYTF.

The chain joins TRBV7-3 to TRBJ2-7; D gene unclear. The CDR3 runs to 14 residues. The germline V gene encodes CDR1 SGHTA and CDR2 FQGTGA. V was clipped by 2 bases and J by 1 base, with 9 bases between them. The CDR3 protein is CASSLLPHSYEQYF. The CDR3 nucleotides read TGTGCCAGCAGCTTACTCCCACATTCCTACGAGCAGTACTTC.

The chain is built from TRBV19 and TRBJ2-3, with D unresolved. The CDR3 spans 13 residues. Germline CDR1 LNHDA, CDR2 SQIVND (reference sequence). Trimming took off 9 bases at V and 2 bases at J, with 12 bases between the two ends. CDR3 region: CASRNRDTDTQYF. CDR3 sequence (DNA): TGTGCCAGCCGCAACAGAGACACAGATACGCAGTATTTT. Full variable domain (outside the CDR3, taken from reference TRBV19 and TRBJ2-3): DGGITQSPKYLFRKEGQNVTLSCEQNLNHDAMYWYRQDPGQGLRLIYYSQIVNDFQKGDIAEGYSVSREKKESFPLTVTSAQKNPTAFYLCASRNRDTDTQYFGPGTRLTVL.

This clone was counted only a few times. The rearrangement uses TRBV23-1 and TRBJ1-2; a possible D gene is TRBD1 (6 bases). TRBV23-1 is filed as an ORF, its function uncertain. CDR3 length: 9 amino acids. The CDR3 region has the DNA TGCGTCACAGGGCCTGGCTACACCTTC. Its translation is CVTGPGYTF.

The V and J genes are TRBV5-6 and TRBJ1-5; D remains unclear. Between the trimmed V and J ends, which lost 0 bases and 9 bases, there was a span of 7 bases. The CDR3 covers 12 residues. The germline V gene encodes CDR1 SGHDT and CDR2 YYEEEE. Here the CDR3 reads CASSLGAGPQHF. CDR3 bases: TGTGCCAGCAGCTTGGGCGCTGGGCCCCAGCATTTT. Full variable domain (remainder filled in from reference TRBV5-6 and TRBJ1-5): DAGVTQSPTHLIKTRGQQVTLRCSPKSGHDTVSWYQQALGQGPQFIFQYYEEEERQRGNFPDRFSGHQFPNYSSELNVNALLLGDSALYLCASSLGAGPQHFGDGTRLSIL.

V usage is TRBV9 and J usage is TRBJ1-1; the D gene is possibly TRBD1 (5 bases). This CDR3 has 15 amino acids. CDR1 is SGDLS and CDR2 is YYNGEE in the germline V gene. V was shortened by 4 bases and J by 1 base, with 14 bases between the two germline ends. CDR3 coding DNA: TGTGCCAGCAGCCCCCTCGGGCAGGGGAACACTGAAGCTTTCTTT. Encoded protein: CASSPLGQGNTEAFF.

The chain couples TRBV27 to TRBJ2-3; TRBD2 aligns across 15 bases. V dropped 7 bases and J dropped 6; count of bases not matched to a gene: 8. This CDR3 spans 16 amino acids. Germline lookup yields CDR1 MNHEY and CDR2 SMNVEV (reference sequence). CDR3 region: CASTRTSGGVRDTQYF. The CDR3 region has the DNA TGTGCCAGCACCCGGACTAGCGGGGGGGTAAGGGATACGCAGTATTTT.

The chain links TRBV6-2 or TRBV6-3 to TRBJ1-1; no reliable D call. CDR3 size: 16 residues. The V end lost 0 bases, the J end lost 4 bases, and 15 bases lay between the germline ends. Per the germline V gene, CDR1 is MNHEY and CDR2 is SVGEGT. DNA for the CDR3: TGTGCCAGCAGTTACTCGTTGCAGTGGAGTAGCACTGAAGCTTTCTTT. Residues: CASSYSLQWSSTEAFF.

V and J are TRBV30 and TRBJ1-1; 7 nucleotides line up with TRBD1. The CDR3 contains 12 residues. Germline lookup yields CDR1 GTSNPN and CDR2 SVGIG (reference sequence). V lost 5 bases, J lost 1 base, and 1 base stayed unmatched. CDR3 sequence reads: CAWGQANTEAFF. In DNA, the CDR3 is TGTGCCTGGGGACAGGCGAACACTGAAGCTTTCTTT.